This T cell receptor beta chain is drawn from a study of blood T cell repertoires in COVID-19. In germline, CDR1 is MNHEY, CDR2 SMNVEV (reference sequence). V was trimmed by 3 bases and J by 7 bases, leaving 12 bases between them. CDR3 length: 13 residues. The method was immunoSEQ multiplex PCR; TCRdb's version includes in-frame clones alone and lacks a portion of them. The sample includes 150,000 to 200,000 clones, around 87% of them seen just once. In this sample, this clone turned up a few times. Sequencing was performed on peripheral blood. The chain combines TRBV27 with TRBJ1-2; D is undetermined. The source is a woman over 75 in a cohort sampled during active or convalescent COVID-19. For the CDR3, the DNA is TGTGCCAGCAGTTTGTCCGTCGCGCGTGGCTACACCTTC. Amino acids: CASSLSVARGYTF.